A single sample gave rise to the 3 T cell receptor beta chains below, sequenced in a study of radiation and T cells in renal cell carcinoma. The sample's time point: blood 2 weeks post-SBRT. Stated treatment: 15 Gy SBRT to primary tumor, nephrectomy 4 weeks later. Using immunoSEQ multiplex PCR, the repertoire was profiled, and TCRdb retains in-frame clones only, with some absent. The data hold around 60,000 clones, with around three quarters observed a single time. The sample here was blood, taken from a patient whose treatment included radiotherapy and nephrectomy. Receptors originate from a man in his 60s with renal cell carcinoma.

The V call is TRBV7-2, the J call TRBJ1-1, with D perhaps TRBD1 (6 bases). Per germline, CDR1 SGHTA and CDR2 FQGNSA. This CDR3 comprises 13 residues. Trimming removed 6 bases at V and 5 bases at J, with 13 bases between. The CDR3 region is CASRLSGATEAFF. CDR3 bases: TGTGCCAGCAGGTTGTCGGGGGCAACTGAAGCTTTCTTT.

The chain employs TRBV5-1 and TRBJ1-1, with no clear D. The CDR3 sequence is 15 residues long. Between the trimmed V and J ends, which lost 0 bases and 1 base, there was a span of 10 bases. Germline lookup yields CDR1 SGHRS and CDR2 YFSETQ. This CDR3 reads CASSLDSPQNTEAFF. CDR3 sequence (DNA): TGCGCCAGCAGCTTGGACAGTCCCCAGAACACTGAAGCTTTCTTT.

This chain uses TRBV15 with TRBJ2-3; 11 positions agree with TRBD2. This CDR3 comprises 15 residues. Trimming cost V 2 bases and J 3 bases; bases outside gene matches: 1. Per germline, CDR1 LNHNV and CDR2 YYDKDF (reference sequence). The CDR3 here is CATSRRLAGTDTQYF. CDR3 DNA: TGTGCCACCAGCAGAAGACTAGCGGGAACAGATACGCAGTATTTT.